These 25 T cell receptor beta chains share one sample of origin, sequenced in a study of T cells in Graves' hyperthyroidism and ophthalmopathy (dated 2019 in TCRdb). Library creation used multiplex PCR. The data were produced on an Illumina HiSeq 2000. Amplification of TCR beta CDR3 regions was carried out from RNA transcripts. A first-round RT-PCR of the TCR CDR3 used the HTBI primer set with the Qiagen OneStep RT-PCR kit. In-frame beta chains were kept once TCRdb had trimmed the public reads at Q25 with fastp and called clones with MiXCR. Rows are unified per CDR3 protein, each entry keeping the most common DNA and genes. The sample data list over 500,000 distinct CDR3 sequences, and about 16% of these were observed just once. Jointly, the top ten make up less than 30% of the sample. The specimen sequenced was blood. These receptors all come from a woman aged 25-40 years with Graves' ophthalmopathy.

V gene TRBV7-9 combines with J gene TRBJ2-1, with D perhaps matching TRBD2 (7 bases). V dropped 0 bases and J dropped 3 bases, with 15 bases sitting between them. Germline values: CDR1 SEHNR, CDR2 FQNEAQ (reference sequence). The CDR3 length is 17 residues. CDR3 region: CASSLAAQGTIYNEQFF. The CDR3 bases are TGTGCCAGCAGCTTAGCCGCTCAGGGGACTATCTACAATGAGCAGTTCTTC.

This clonotype appeared a few times. This chain connects TRBV6-1 to TRBJ2-1; D may be TRBD1 or TRBD2 (5 bases each). The CDR3 sequence is 14 residues long. Looked up from germline, CDR1 is MNHNS and CDR2 is SASEGT. V was shortened by 10 bases and J by 2 bases, with 15 bases between the two germline ends. Here the CDR3 DNA reads TGTGCCATAGAGAGGGACGGAGCCTACAATGAGCAGTTCTTC. Its protein is CAIERDGAYNEQFF.

This clonotype was detected many times. The V call is TRBV20-1, the J call TRBJ2-3, with 7 bases identical to TRBD2. CDR1 DFQATT and CDR2 SNEGSKA come from the germline V gene (reference sequence). V gave up 5 bases and J gave up 8 bases; unmatched junction bases: 13. The CDR3 is made up of 14 amino acids. The CDR3 here is CSARAGSVLGTQYF. CDR3 bases: TGCAGTGCTCGAGCGGGATCAGTATTAGGTACGCAGTATTTT.

This clonotype appeared many times. The rearrangement links TRBV5-1 to TRBJ1-2; the D is unclear. Trimming took 6 bases from V and 4 from J, leaving 22 bases between them. Germline V gives CDR1 SGHRS, CDR2 YFSETQ. This CDR3 has 16 amino acids. CDR3 in amino acids: CASTPNSGGVGYGYTF. DNA of the CDR3: TGCGCCAGCACTCCAAACAGTGGTGGGGTCGGCTATGGCTACACCTTC.

Many counts were recorded for this clonotype. The J gene is TRBJ2-4, the V gene TRBV20-1, with TRBD1 matching 10 bases. J lost 9 bases, V lost 5 bases, and 13 bases had no gene match. CDR3 length: 15 amino acids. Germline CDR1 DFQATT, CDR2 SNEGSKA (reference sequence). CDR3 sequence: CSAPPGTGEAGIQYF. CDR3 coding DNA: TGCAGTGCTCCTCCCGGGACAGGGGAAGCGGGCATTCAGTACTTC.

There are a few counts of this clonotype. V gene TRBV15 combines with J gene TRBJ1-2, with D possibly being TRBD1 (5 bases). Germline CDR1 reads LNHNV; CDR2 reads YYDKDF (reference sequence). Trimming pared 1 base from V and 4 bases from J, leaving 16 bases between. The CDR3 spans 16 residues. The CDR3 sequence: CATSRAAGTELYGYTF. In DNA form, the CDR3 reads TGTGCCACCAGCAGAGCGGCCGGGACGGAGCTCTATGGCTACACCTTC.

This clonotype was detected many times. This chain joins TRBV27 and TRBJ1-1; 7 nucleotides align to TRBD1. V trimming: 6 bases; J trimming: 1 base; junction bases outside the gene matches: 8. The CDR3 contains 15 residues. Germline values: CDR1 MNHEY, CDR2 SMNVEV (reference sequence). CDR3 protein: CASSLDRDGNTEAFF. In nucleotides, the CDR3 is TGTGCCAGCAGCCTCGACAGGGACGGGAACACTGAAGCTTTCTTT.

The chain uses TRBV28 and TRBJ1-1, with a possible D match to TRBD1 (5 bases). Trimming took off 4 bases at V and 6 bases at J, with 15 bases between the two ends. CDR3 size: 14 residues. Germline CDR1 MDHEN, CDR2 SYDVKM. CDR3 nucleotide sequence: TGTGCCAGCAGTTATGTGGGGCGATGGGCTGAAGCTTTCTTT. The encoded protein is CASSYVGRWAEAFF.

In this sample, this clonotype turned up many times. The rearrangement links TRBV11-2 to TRBJ2-2, with D possibly being TRBD2 (6 bases). V was pared by 1 base and J by 1 base, with 19 bases between. The CDR3 has 19 residues. The germline V gene has CDR1 SGHAT and CDR2 FQNNGV. In DNA form, the CDR3 reads TGTGCCAGCAGCTTAGGTGCCCCTCGGACTACCGTGAACACCGGGGAGCTGTTTTTT. It encodes CASSLGAPRTTVNTGELFF.

This clonotype showed up many times. J is TRBJ2-7 and V is TRBV27, with TRBD1 as a possible D gene (6 bases). Trimming cost V 3 bases and J 3 bases, with 21 bases left between them. Germline loops: CDR1 MNHEY, CDR2 SMNVEV (reference sequence). The CDR3 loop spans 17 amino acids. In DNA, the CDR3 is TGTGCCAGCAGTTTCCCGCAGGGGCCATTCATGAGCTACGAGCAGTACTTC. It translates to CASSFPQGPFMSYEQYF.

This sequence joins TRBV5-1 and TRBJ1-1; no firm D call. The CDR3 is 13 amino acids. The V and J ends lost 1 base and 6 bases respectively, with 10 bases between them. CDR1 and CDR2 from the germline V gene are SGHRS and YFSETQ. The CDR3 region is CASSLNGRPEAFF. The CDR3 region has the DNA TGCGCCAGCAGCTTGAATGGCAGACCTGAAGCTTTCTTT.

Ten or more counts support this clonotype. This sequence joins TRBV15 and TRBJ2-7, with unresolved D. V was trimmed by 3 bases and J by 4 bases, leaving 10 bases between them. Germline loops: CDR1 LNHNV, CDR2 YYDKDF (reference sequence). The CDR3 sequence is 13 residues long. In nucleotides, the CDR3 is TGTGCCACCAGCAGTTCGTCCGGTTACGAGCAGTACTTC. Translated, it gives CATSSSSGYEQYF.

Only one count was recorded for this clonotype. The germline gene is not matched at one end of the junction; a read error may be the cause. The chain carries TRBV7-7 and TRBJ2-2; TRBD1 matches at 9 bases. From germline, CDR1 is SSHAT and CDR2 FNYEAQ (reference sequence). This CDR3 region has 20 residues. The CDR3 loop reads CASSPFTGQGVGLDTGELFF. The CDR3 bases are TGTGCTAGCAGCCCATTTACGGGACAGGGAGTTGGTTTGGACACCGGGGAGCTGTTTTTT.

This clonotype was recorded at least ten times. This sequence joins TRBV7-3 and TRBJ2-3; TRBD2 aligns across 8 bases. The germline gives CDR1 SGHTA, CDR2 FQGTGA. The J segment lost 4 bases and the V segment lost 5 bases, leaving 11 bases of the junction unmatched. The CDR3 contains 16 residues. The CDR3 nucleotides are TGTGCCAGCAGCCCCCGACGGGGGGGAGAGGCAGATACGCAGTATTTT. Its translation is CASSPRRGGEADTQYF. The full variable domain, in which reference TRBV7-3 and TRBJ2-3 provide the parts outside the CDR3, is GAGVSQTPSNKVTEKGKYVELRCDPISGHTALYWYRQSLGQGPEFLIYFQGTGAADDSGLPNDRFFAVRPEGSVSTLKIQRTERGDSAVYLCASSPRRGGEADTQYFGPGTRLTVL.

In its sample, this clonotype was seen many times. The V call is TRBV11-2, the J call TRBJ2-7; 8 nucleotides agree with TRBD2. Trimming removed 6 bases from V and 3 bases from J; junction bases left unmatched: 10. The CDR3 runs 15 residues. Per germline, CDR1 SGHAT and CDR2 FQNNGV. The CDR3 bases are TGTGCCAGCAGACTGGCGCCGGGACTAGTCTACGAGCAGTACTTC. It encodes CASRLAPGLVYEQYF.

Many counts were recorded for this clonotype. This chain's CDR3 is CASSQVRLAGGLNEQFF. For the CDR3, the DNA is TGTGCCAGCAGCCAAGTGCGACTAGCGGGAGGCCTCAATGAGCAGTTCTTC. This chain connects TRBV3-1 to TRBJ2-1; 13 bases are a match to TRBD2. The V segment lost 1 base and the J segment 6 bases; nucleotides outside the gene matches: 6. Per germline, CDR1 LGHDT and CDR2 YNNKEL (reference sequence). This CDR3 region has 17 residues.

At least ten counts were recorded for this clonotype. The chain joins TRBV6-2 or TRBV6-3 to TRBJ1-5; D ambiguous. The V gene lost 6 bases and the J gene lost 7 bases, with 22 bases spanning the gap. Per the germline V gene, CDR1 is MNHEY and CDR2 is SVGEGT. The CDR3 has 16 amino acids. CDR3 in amino acids: CASSLEVRGQLQPQHF. DNA of the CDR3: TGTGCCAGCAGCCTAGAGGTCAGAGGGCAGCTGCAGCCCCAGCATTTT.

This clonotype was seen at least ten times. V is TRBV10-2 and J is TRBJ1-1; 7 bases are a match to TRBD1. The germline gives CDR1 WSHSY, CDR2 SAAADI. With V trimmed by 7 bases and J by 5 bases, 10 bases remained unmatched. This CDR3 comprises 14 residues. The CDR3 sequence is CASNWDRTGTEAFF. In DNA form, the CDR3 reads TGCGCCAGCAATTGGGACAGAACGGGGACTGAAGCTTTCTTT.

The V gene is TRBV28, the J gene TRBJ2-3; 10 bases match TRBD1. CDR1 and CDR2 from the germline V gene are MDHEN and SYDVKM. V trimming: 5 bases; J trimming: 4 bases; junction bases outside the gene matches: 12. The CDR3 covers 17 residues. This chain's CDR3 is CASSPTPGTGDADTQYF. The CDR3 nucleotides read TGTGCCAGCAGTCCAACTCCCGGGACAGGGGACGCAGATACGCAGTATTTT. The full variable domain, rest sourced from reference TRBV28 and TRBJ2-3, is DVKVTQSSRYLVKRTGEKVFLECVQDMDHENMFWYRQDPGLGLRLIYFSYDVKMKEKGDIPEGYSVSREKKERFSLILESASTNQTSMYLCASSPTPGTGDADTQYFGPGTRLTVL.

This clonotype was detected ten times or more. J is TRBJ2-5 and V is TRBV13; tentatively, D is TRBD1 or TRBD2 (5 bases each). Germline lookup yields CDR1 PRHDT and CDR2 FYEKMQ (reference sequence). This CDR3 is 13 amino acids long. Trimming removed 6 bases from V and 1 base from J, with 9 bases in between. This CDR3 reads CASSSGTQETQYF. DNA of the CDR3: TGTGCCAGCAGTTCCGGGACCCAAGAGACCCAGTACTTC.

This clonotype appeared a few times. CDR3: CASSPSSGPHNEKLFF. As DNA, the CDR3 is TGTGCCAGCAGCCCATCCTCAGGGCCCCACAATGAAAAACTGTTTTTT. The chain is built from TRBV9 and TRBJ1-4, with TRBD1 as a possible D gene (5 bases). The CDR3 is made up of 16 amino acids. Looked up from germline, CDR1 is SGDLS and CDR2 is YYNGEE. Trimming removed 4 bases at V and 5 bases at J, with 18 bases between.

The chain links TRBV18 to TRBJ1-1; D may be TRBD1 (5 bases). The CDR3 extends over 14 amino acids. V lost 5 bases to trimming and J lost 7 bases, with 17 bases between them. Germline lookup yields CDR1 KGHSH and CDR2 LQKENI. CDR3 loop: CASSSRTGGIEAFF. Here the CDR3 DNA reads TGTGCCAGCTCATCACGTACGGGGGGGATTGAAGCTTTCTTT.

The rearrangement links TRBV24-1 to TRBJ1-1; D unresolved. Trimming stripped 6 bases from V and 5 bases from J, with 6 bases between. Germline loops: CDR1 KGHDR, CDR2 SFDVKD. This CDR3 contains 11 residues. CDR3 in DNA: TGTGCCACCAGTTTCGGAACTGAAGCTTTCTTT. This sequence encodes CATSFGTEAFF.

This clonotype was picked up many times. The CDR3 reads CASSLLGGNTEAFF. CDR3 DNA sequence: TGTGCCAGCAGCTTATTGGGGGGGAACACTGAAGCTTTCTTT. The genes are TRBV7-2 and TRBJ1-1, with D perhaps TRBD1 (5 bases). Trimming removed 2 bases at V and 1 base at J, with 8 bases between. Germline CDR1 reads SGHTA; CDR2 reads FQGNSA. The length of the CDR3 is 14 residues. The full variable domain, with the rest looked up from reference TRBV7-2 and TRBJ1-1, is GAGVSQSPSNKVTEKGKDVELRCDPISGHTALYWYRQSLGQGLEFLIYFQGNSAPDKSGLPSDRFSAERTGGSVSTLTIQRTQQEDSAVYLCASSLLGGNTEAFFGQGTRLTVV.

This clonotype was seen repeatedly, ten times or more. The chain's CDR3 is CASSPSGSYNEQFF. The CDR3 bases are TGTGCCAGCAGTCCCAGTGGCTCCTACAATGAGCAGTTCTTC. This sequence joins TRBV12-3 or TRBV12-4 and TRBJ2-1; D is uncertain. The CDR3 is 14 residues long. Trimming pared 5 bases from V and 0 bases from J, leaving 8 bases between.